The sequence of this T cell receptor beta chain was determined in a study of blood T cell repertoires in COVID-19. Across the study: COVID-19 samples from acute and convalescent phases originated in the United States, Italy and Spain.

Only in-frame clones appear in the TCRdb table, and some are missing; sequencing was by immunoSEQ multiplex PCR. The sample gives about 270,000 clones, 85% to 90% of which show up once; around 2% is in the top ten. This CDR3 comprises 14 residues. The germline V gene has CDR1 MNHEY and CDR2 SMNVEV (reference sequence). The V and J ends lost 2 bases and 9 bases respectively, with 16 bases between them. Cohort 3 donors counted as recovered after two negative PCRs, clearance, or resolved symptoms. The receptor comes from a woman aged 18-29 years who had recovered from COVID-19. This rearrangement joins TRBV27 to TRBJ1-1; D may be TRBD1 (6 bases). The sample comprised PBMCs or T cells enriched from blood (not recorded which). CDR3 sequence (DNA): TGTGCCAGCAGTTTAATGGGTTCAGGGGTAAAAGCTTTCTTT. This sequence encodes CASSLMGSGVKAFF.